Listed below are T cell receptor beta chains from one sample, sequenced in a study of response to subunit inactivated influenza vaccine. TCRdb itself ran the RT-PCR reads through MiXCR, one entry per CDR3 protein. Of around 760,000 distinct CDR3 sequences in the sample, about 15% were seen once. Material: PBMCs from blood, obtained around 14 days before vaccination. These receptors were obtained from a man aged 45-65 years who received an inactivated influenza vaccine. Both conserved end residues are part of each CDR3. A D gene is named only where the DNA matches it firmly. A row's size may be missing; if present it is once, few, many or a size class.

>TRBV5-1|TRBD2|16|-|TRBJ2-1
TGCGCCAGCAGCCGCGAGAATAGCGGGGGGGCCGATGAGCAGTTCTTC
CASSRENSGGADEQFF
>TRBV27|-|13|many|TRBJ2-6
TGTGCCAGCAGTACTTCTGGGGCCAACGTCCTGACTTTC
CASSTSGANVLTF
>TRBV12-3/TRBV12-4|TRBD1|14|many|TRBJ1-2
TGTGCCAGCACCCAAACGGGACAGGGCTATGGCTACACCTTC
CASTQTGQGYGYTF
>TRBV7-9|TRBD1|16|few|TRBJ1-1
TGTGCCAGCAGCAGAACAGGGGAAATTACGCAACTGAATGCTTTCTTT
CASSRTGEITQLNAFF
>TRBV6-2/TRBV6-3|-|17|few|TRBJ2-1
TGTGCCAGCAGCCGTTACATGGGCAGGGGCCTCGACAATGAGCAGTTCTTC
CASSRYMGRGLDNEQFF
>TRBV5-1|TRBD1|15|-|TRBJ2-5
TGCGCCAGCAGCGGGGGGACAGGGCGCCAAGAGACCCAGTACTTC
CASSGGTGRQETQYF
>TRBV29-1|-|14|few|TRBJ2-3
TGCAGCGTCCGAGGGGGCGGGGGCCCAGATACGCAGTATTTT
CSVRGGGGPDTQYF
>TRBV5-1|TRBD1|17|-|TRBJ1-1
TGCGCCAGCAGCTTTGTCCCGGGACAGGGATTGAACACTGAAGCTTTCTTT
CASSFVPGQGLNTEAFF
>TRBV24-1|TRBD1|17|few|TRBJ2-3
TGTGCCACCAGTGATTCGTTGGACAGGGGGCAAGGAGATACGCAGTATTTT
CATSDSLDRGQGDTQYF
>TRBV4-3|TRBD1|17|many|TRBJ2-1
TGCGCCAGCAGCCAAGACACCGGGACAGGGGCCTACAATGAGCAGTTCTTC
CASSQDTGTGAYNEQFF
>TRBV20-1|TRBD1|14|-|TRBJ1-5
TGCAGTGCTCAGGACAGGCCCTACAATCAGCCCCAGCATTTT
CSAQDRPYNQPQHF
>TRBV4-3|TRBD2|16|-|TRBJ2-7
TGCGCCAGCAGCCAAGATTGGGCTAGCGGGGTTGGCGAGCAGTACTTC
CASSQDWASGVGEQYF
>TRBV20-1|TRBD1|14|-|TRBJ1-4
TGCAGTGCTAGCGGGACAGCGATAAATGAAAAACTGTTTTTT
CSASGTAINEKLFF
>TRBV7-9|-|15|few|TRBJ2-2
TGTGCCAGCAGATTGGCAGGGGATTCCACCGGGGAGCTGTTTTTT
CASRLAGDSTGELFF
>TRBV5-1|-|17|few|TRBJ2-3
TGCGCCAGCAGCTCATACTCTACAGGGAGGGGTGTGGATACGCAGTATTTT
CASSSYSTGRGVDTQYF
>TRBV7-9|TRBD2|14|many|TRBJ2-1
TGTGCCAGCAGCTTAGCGGGAGGGCCCAATGAGCAGTTCTTC
CASSLAGGPNEQFF
>TRBV29-1|-|12|-|TRBJ1-1
TGCAGCGTTTCCTGGAGTGGCACTGAAGCTTTCTTT
CSVSWSGTEAFF
>TRBV2|-|13|-|TRBJ2-1
TGTGCCAGCAGTGAGCGGCAGGGAAATGAGCAGTTCTTC
CASSERQGNEQFF
>TRBV4-3|-|13|-|TRBJ2-5
TGCGCCATCAGCCAGGCTAGGGAAGAGACCCAGTACTTC
CAISQAREETQYF
>TRBV29-1|-|14|many|TRBJ2-2
TGCAGCGTTAGCGACGGTCTGTCCACCGGGGAGCTGTTTTTT
CSVSDGLSTGELFF
>TRBV11-3|TRBD1|14|-|TRBJ2-1
TGTGCCAGCAGCGTACAGGGGGGATACAATGAGCAGTTCTTC
CASSVQGGYNEQFF
>TRBV28|TRBD1|13|many|TRBJ2-5
TGTGCCAGCAGCCGAGGGGGCGGGGAGACCCAGTACTTC
CASSRGGGETQYF
>TRBV20-1|TRBD1|13|many|TRBJ1-1
TGCAGTGTCGCACAGGGGGCTGAAACTGAAGCTTTCTTT
CSVAQGAETEAFF
>TRBV4-2|-|18|-|TRBJ1-1
TGTGCCAGCAGCCATTACAAGTTCAGGGGTACCTCGAACACTGAAGCTTTCTTT
CASSHYKFRGTSNTEAFF
>TRBV24-1|-|14|few|TRBJ2-1
TGTGCCACCAGTGATTTGTGGAAGGGCGATGAGCAGTTCTTC
CATSDLWKGDEQFF
>TRBV6-2/TRBV6-3|-|14|few|TRBJ1-1
TGTGCCAGCATCCTGGGGAACACGAACACTGAAGCTTTCTTT
CASILGNTNTEAFF
>TRBV18|-|16|few|TRBJ1-1
TGTGCCAGCTCACAAATGGGCCCGGTCGTGAACACTGAAGCTTTCTTT
CASSQMGPVVNTEAFF
>TRBV12-3/TRBV12-4|-|14|few|TRBJ1-1
TGTGCCAGCAGCCCTAGACAGAAGAACACTGAAGCTTTCTTT
CASSPRQKNTEAFF
>TRBV6-2/TRBV6-3|TRBD2|15|many|TRBJ2-1
TGTGCCAGCAGTTACTCGCCAGCGGGAGGGTATGAGCAGTTCTTC
CASSYSPAGGYEQFF
>TRBV5-1|TRBD1|14|many|TRBJ2-7
TGCGCCAGCAGCTTCGGGACAGGGGGCCACGAGCAGTACTTC
CASSFGTGGHEQYF
>TRBV9|TRBD2|15|-|TRBJ2-5
TGTGCCAGCAGCACCATGGGACTAGAGGAAGAGACCCAGTACTTC
CASSTMGLEEETQYF
>TRBV28|-|14|few|TRBJ1-2
TGTGCCAGCAGTTTAGGGCAGCTGTACTATGGCTACACCTTC
CASSLGQLYYGYTF
>TRBV14|TRBD2|15|few|TRBJ2-1
TGTGCCAGCAGACCACTAGCGGGGGGGTACAATGAGCAGTTCTTC
CASRPLAGGYNEQFF
>TRBV20-1|TRBD1|14|once|TRBJ2-5
TGCAGTGCTCCAGCGCTGACAGGGCTGGAGACCCAGTACTTC
CSAPALTGLETQYF
>TRBV2|TRBD2|16|few|TRBJ2-2
TGTGCCAGCAGTGAAGTTACTAGCGGGAGAACCGGGGAGCTGTTTTTT
CASSEVTSGRTGELFF
>TRBV5-5|-|14|few|TRBJ2-2
TGTGCCAGCAGCTTGACAGGGATGGGCGGGGAGCTGTTTTTT
CASSLTGMGGELFF
>TRBV7-3|TRBD2|16|-|TRBJ2-2
TGTGCCAGCAGCCCTAGCGGGAGGGGTGACACCGGGGAGCTGTTTTTT
CASSPSGRGDTGELFF
>TRBV30|TRBD2|17|-|TRBJ2-1
TGTGCCTGGAGTGTACTCGGACTAGCGGGGGGGCCGAATGAGCAGTTCTTC
CAWSVLGLAGGPNEQFF
>TRBV13|TRBD1|15|-|TRBJ1-2
TGTGCCAGCAGCTCAGGAAAACAGGGGGCCTATGGCTACACCTTC
CASSSGKQGAYGYTF
>TRBV7-9|TRBD2|15|-|TRBJ2-1
TGTGCCAGCAGCCTACCTAGCGGGGAATACAATGAGCAGTTCTTC
CASSLPSGEYNEQFF
>TRBV7-9|-|17|few|TRBJ2-2
TGTGCCAGCAGCCACGCTCCGGGAGCAACCGACACCGGGGAGCTGTTTTTT
CASSHAPGATDTGELFF
>TRBV20-1|-|15|many|TRBJ2-5
TGCAGTGCTAGGGATCCCGGGGTCAACCAAGAGACCCAGTACTTC
CSARDPGVNQETQYF
>TRBV6-2/TRBV6-3|-|12|few|TRBJ2-7
TGTGCCAGCCAACCTGACTCCTACGAGCAGTACTTC
CASQPDSYEQYF
>TRBV3-1|TRBD2|18|many|TRBJ2-2
TGTGCCAGCAGCCCAGCGGGACTAGCGGGCATTAACACCGGGGAGCTGTTTTTT
CASSPAGLAGINTGELFF
>TRBV7-9|-|13|many|TRBJ1-2
TGTGCCAGCAGCCCTAGACCTAACTATGGCTACACCTTC
CASSPRPNYGYTF
>TRBV7-8|-|16|-|TRBJ2-3
TGTGCCAGCAGCCACCCCCCGGAGCGGAGCACAGATACGCAGTATTTT
CASSHPPERSTDTQYF
>TRBV6-1|-|14|few|TRBJ2-3
TGTGCCAGCAGTGGACTGGCTTCCACAGATACGCAGTATTTT
CASSGLASTDTQYF
>TRBV14|-|12|-|TRBJ2-7
TGTGCCAGCAATGATGGGCCCTACGAGCAGTACTTC
CASNDGPYEQYF
>TRBV6-2/TRBV6-3|-|13|-|TRBJ1-5
TGTGCCAGCAGTTATTGGGGGGGTCAGCCCCAGCATTTT
CASSYWGGQPQHF
>TRBV5-5|-|15|many|TRBJ2-3
TGTGCCAGCAGCTTCCCCCCGGTGCGGTCAGATACGCAGTATTTT
CASSFPPVRSDTQYF
>TRBV4-1|TRBD2|16|few|TRBJ2-3
TGCGCCAGCAGCCACCCGAGCGGGGGGAGTCTAGATACGCAGTATTTT
CASSHPSGGSLDTQYF
>TRBV29-1|TRBD1|13|few|TRBJ2-7
TGCAGTGTGGGCAGGGGGAGCTCCTACGAGCAGTACTTC
CSVGRGSSYEQYF
>TRBV7-2|TRBD2|15|few|TRBJ2-1
TGTGCCAGCAGCCTACTAGCGGGGGTCCGCAATGAGCAGTTCTTC
CASSLLAGVRNEQFF
>TRBV30|TRBD1|12|-|TRBJ2-7
TGTGCCTGGAGGACAGGGGTCTACGAGCAGTACTTC
CAWRTGVYEQYF